This T cell receptor (beta chain) was sequenced in a study of cytotoxic CD8 clonotypes in ibrutinib-treated CLL. Study information: Among the samples, the mean was about 260,000 productive templates and roughly 94,000 productive rearrangements. Study-level points and caveats: Public clonotypes, an uncommon group, contracted or remained stable on treatment.

V gave up 5 bases and J gave up 3 bases; unmatched junction bases: 7. The CDR3 sequence is 15 residues long. From germline, CDR1 is SGHAT and CDR2 FQNNGV. This clone turned up a few times. Its specificity is not known. Researchers set a sequencing depth target of 1 in 200,000 to 1 in 1 million T cells. Data came from immunoSEQ multiplex PCR; TCRdb stores just in-frame clones and leaves some out. The profile shows around 310,000 clones, more than 65% of them singletons. This sequence originates from a human donor with chronic lymphocytic leukemia. The V call is TRBV11-2, the J call TRBJ2-7; TRBD2 agrees at 10 bases. Material: PBMCs, obtained before ibrutinib treatment. The CDR3: CASSATSGDNYEQYF. The CDR3 DNA reads TGTGCCAGCAGCGCAACTAGCGGGGATAACTACGAGCAGTACTTC.